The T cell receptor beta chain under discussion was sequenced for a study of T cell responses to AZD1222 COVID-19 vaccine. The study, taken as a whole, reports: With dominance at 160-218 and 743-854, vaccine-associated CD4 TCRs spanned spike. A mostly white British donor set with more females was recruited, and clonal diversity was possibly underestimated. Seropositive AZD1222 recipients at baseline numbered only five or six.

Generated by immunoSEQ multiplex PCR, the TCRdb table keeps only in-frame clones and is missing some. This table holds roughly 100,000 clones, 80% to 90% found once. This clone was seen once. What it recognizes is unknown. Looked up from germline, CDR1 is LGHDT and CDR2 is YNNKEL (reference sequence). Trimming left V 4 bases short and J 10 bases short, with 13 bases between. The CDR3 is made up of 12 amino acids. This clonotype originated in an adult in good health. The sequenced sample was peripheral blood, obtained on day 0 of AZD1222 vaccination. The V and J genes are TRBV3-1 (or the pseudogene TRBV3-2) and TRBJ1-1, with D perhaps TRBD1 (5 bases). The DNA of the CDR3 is TGTGCCAGCAGCCTCGGGGACCCACCAGCTTTCTTT. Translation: CASSLGDPPAFF.